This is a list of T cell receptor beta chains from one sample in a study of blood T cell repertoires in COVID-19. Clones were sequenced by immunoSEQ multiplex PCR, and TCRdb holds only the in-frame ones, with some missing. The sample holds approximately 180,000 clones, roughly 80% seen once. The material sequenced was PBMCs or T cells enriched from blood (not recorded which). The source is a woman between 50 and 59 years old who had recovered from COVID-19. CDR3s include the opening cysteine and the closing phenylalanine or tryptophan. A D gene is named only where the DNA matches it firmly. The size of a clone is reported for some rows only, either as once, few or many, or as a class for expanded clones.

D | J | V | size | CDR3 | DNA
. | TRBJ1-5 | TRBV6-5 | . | CASSLQQGQPQHF | TGTGCCAGCAGCCTCCAACAGGGACAGCCCCAGCATTTT
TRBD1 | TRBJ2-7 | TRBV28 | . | CASSTGQGTEQYF | TGTGCCAGCAGCACTGGACAGGGCACCGAGCAGTACTTC
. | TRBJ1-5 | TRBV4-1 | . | CASSQAGRGSNQPQHF | TGCGCCAGCAGCCAAGCTGGCAGGGGCAGCAATCAGCCCCAGCATTTT
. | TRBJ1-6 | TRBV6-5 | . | CASSSGHNSPLHF | TGTGCCAGCAGTTCAGGGCATAATTCACCCCTCCACTTT
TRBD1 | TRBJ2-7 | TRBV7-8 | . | CASSLRGTGSYEQYF | TGTGCCAGCAGCTTACGCGGGACAGGGTCCTACGAGCAGTACTTC
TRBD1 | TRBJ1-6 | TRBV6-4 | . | CASSDGTGGNSPLHF | TGTGCCAGCAGTGATGGGACAGGGGGTAATTCACCCCTCCACTTT
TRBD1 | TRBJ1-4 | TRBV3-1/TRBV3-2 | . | CASSQSPGQGREKLFF | TGTGCCAGCAGCCAATCACCGGGACAGGGGAGGGAAAAACTGTTTTTT
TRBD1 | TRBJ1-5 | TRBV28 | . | CASRNRGGSGQPQHF | TGTGCCAGCAGGAACAGGGGCGGTTCTGGGCAGCCCCAGCATTTT
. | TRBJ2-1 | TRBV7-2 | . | CASSLGASAYNEQFF | TGTGCCAGCAGCTTAGGGGCTAGCGCATACAATGAGCAGTTCTTC
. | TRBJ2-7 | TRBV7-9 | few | CASSLAAPPFQQYF | TGTGCCAGCAGCTTAGCAGCACCACCTTTTCAGCAGTACTTC
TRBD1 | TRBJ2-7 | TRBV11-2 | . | CASSATTGTHEQYF | TGTGCCAGCAGCGCCACGACAGGGACCCACGAGCAGTACTTC
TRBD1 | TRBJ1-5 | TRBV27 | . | CASSGGWGKGASNQPQHF | TGTGCCAGCAGCGGAGGTTGGGGCAAGGGGGCGAGCAATCAGCCCCAGCATTTT
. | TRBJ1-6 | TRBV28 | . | CASSQGSSYNSPLHF | TGTGCCAGCAGCCAGGGCAGCTCCTATAATTCACCCCTCCACTTT
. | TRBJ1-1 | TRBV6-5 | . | CASTRTREDTEAFF | TGTGCCAGCACTCGCACCCGCGAGGACACTGAAGCTTTCTTT
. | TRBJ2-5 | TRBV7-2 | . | CASSWGGLADQETQYF | TGTGCCAGCAGCTGGGGGGGGCTAGCGGACCAAGAGACCCAGTACTTC
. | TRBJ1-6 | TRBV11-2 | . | CASSSLRADRSNSPLHF | TGTGCCAGCAGTTCACTGAGGGCGGACAGAAGTAATTCACCCCTCCACTTT
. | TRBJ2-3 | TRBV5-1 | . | CASSFENTQYF | TGCGCCAGCAGCTTTGAGAATACGCAGTATTTT
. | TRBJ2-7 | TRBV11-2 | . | CASSLLSSYEQYF | TGTGCCAGCAGCTTACTCAGCTCCTACGAGCAGTACTTC
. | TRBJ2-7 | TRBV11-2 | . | CASSLVGQAYEQYF | TGTGCCAGCAGCTTAGTGGGGCAGGCCTACGAGCAGTACTTC
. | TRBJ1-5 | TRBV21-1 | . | CASTTTRETGQHF | TGTGCCAGCACCACAACCCGGGAGACAGGGCAGCATTTT
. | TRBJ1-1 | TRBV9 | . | CASSPSAGLNTEAFF | TGTGCCAGCAGCCCGTCCGCAGGGCTGAACACTGAAGCTTTCTTT
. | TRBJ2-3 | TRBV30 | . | CAWSAPGDTQYF | TGTGCCTGGAGTGCGCCGGGAGATACGCAGTATTTT
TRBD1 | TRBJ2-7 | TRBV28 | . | CASSLSQGAPREQYF | TGTGCCAGCAGTTTATCACAGGGGGCCCCTCGCGAGCAGTACTTC
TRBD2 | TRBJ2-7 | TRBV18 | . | CASSQDLGTTYEQYF | TGTGCCAGCTCGCAGGACCTCGGGACTACCTACGAGCAGTACTTC
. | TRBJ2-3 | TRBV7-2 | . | CASSSVPADTQYF | TGTGCCAGCAGCTCCGTCCCGGCAGATACGCAGTATTTT
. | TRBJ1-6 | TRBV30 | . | CAWSGGQYNSPLHF | TGTGCCTGGAGTGGTGGCCAGTATAATTCACCCCTCCACTTT
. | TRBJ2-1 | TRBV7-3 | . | CASSLSYGEQFF | TGTGCCAGCAGCTTATCGTACGGTGAGCAGTTCTTC
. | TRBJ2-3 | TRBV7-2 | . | CASSPVDRRGDTQYF | TGTGCCAGCAGCCCCGTGGACAGGCGGGGAGATACGCAGTATTTT
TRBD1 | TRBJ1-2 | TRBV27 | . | CASSPTGSPNYGYTF | TGTGCCAGCAGTCCGACAGGGTCTCCTAACTATGGCTACACCTTC
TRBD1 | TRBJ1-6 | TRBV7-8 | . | CASSLVGQGGSPLHF | TGTGCCAGCAGCTTAGTGGGACAGGGTGGTTCACCCCTCCACTTT
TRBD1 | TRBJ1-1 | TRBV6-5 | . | CASRTQGGTEAFF | TGTGCCAGCAGGACACAGGGGGGGACTGAAGCTTTCTTT
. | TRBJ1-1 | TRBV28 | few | CASTRGRSGSIQRNTEAFF | TGTGCCAGCACCCGGGGTAGGTCAGGTTCAATTCAGAGAAACACTGAAGCTTTCTTT
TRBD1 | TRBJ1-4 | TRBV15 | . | CATSSRGQATTNEKLFF | TGTGCCACCAGCTCCCGAGGACAGGCCACAACTAATGAAAAACTGTTTTTT
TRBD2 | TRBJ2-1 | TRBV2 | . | CASREGASGRVEQFF | TGTGCCAGCAGGGAGGGAGCTAGCGGGAGGGTAGAGCAGTTCTTC
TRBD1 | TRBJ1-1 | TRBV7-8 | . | CASSPTGVGTEAFF | TGTGCCAGCAGCCCGACAGGGGTAGGCACTGAAGCTTTCTTT
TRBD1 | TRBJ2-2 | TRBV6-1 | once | CASSEYGQGETTGELFF | TGTGCCAGCAGTGAATACGGACAGGGGGAGACAACCGGGGAGCTGTTTTTT
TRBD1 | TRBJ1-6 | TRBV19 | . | CASSQGQGVVPLHF | TGTGCCAGTAGCCAAGGACAGGGGGTTGTTCCCCTCCACTTT
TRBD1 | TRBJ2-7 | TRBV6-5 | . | CASRSGQLSYEQYF | TGTGCCAGCAGATCGGGACAGCTCTCCTACGAGCAGTACTTC
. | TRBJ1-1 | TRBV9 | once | CASSVGHMNTEAFF | TGTGCCAGCAGCGTAGGACACATGAACACTGAAGCTTTCTTT
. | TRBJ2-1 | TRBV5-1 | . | CASTPSRSPNEQFF | TGCGCCAGCACTCCTAGCCGGTCTCCCAATGAGCAGTTCTTC
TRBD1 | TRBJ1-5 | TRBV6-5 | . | CASWTGREGQPQHF | TGTGCCAGTTGGACAGGGAGAGAGGGTCAGCCCCAGCATTTT
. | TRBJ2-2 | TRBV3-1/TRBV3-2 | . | CASSRGQNTGELFF | TGTGCCAGCAGCCGGGGGCAGAACACCGGGGAGCTGTTTTTT